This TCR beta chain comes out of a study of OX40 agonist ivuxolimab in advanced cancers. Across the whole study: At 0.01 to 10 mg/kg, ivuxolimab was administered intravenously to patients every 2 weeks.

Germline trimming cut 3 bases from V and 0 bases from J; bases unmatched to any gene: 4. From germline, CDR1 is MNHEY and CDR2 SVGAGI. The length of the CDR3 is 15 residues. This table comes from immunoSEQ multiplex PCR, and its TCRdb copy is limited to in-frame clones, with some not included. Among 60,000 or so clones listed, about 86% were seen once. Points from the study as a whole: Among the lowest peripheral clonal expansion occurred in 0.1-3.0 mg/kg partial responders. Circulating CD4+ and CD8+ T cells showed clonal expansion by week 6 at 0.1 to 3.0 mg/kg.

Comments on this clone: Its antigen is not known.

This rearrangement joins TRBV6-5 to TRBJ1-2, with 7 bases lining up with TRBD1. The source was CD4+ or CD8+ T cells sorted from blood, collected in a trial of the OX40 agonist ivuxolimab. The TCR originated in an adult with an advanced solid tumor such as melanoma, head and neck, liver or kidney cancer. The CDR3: CASSYTGTANYGYTF. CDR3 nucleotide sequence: TGTGCCAGCAGTTATACAGGGACAGCTAACTATGGCTACACCTTC.